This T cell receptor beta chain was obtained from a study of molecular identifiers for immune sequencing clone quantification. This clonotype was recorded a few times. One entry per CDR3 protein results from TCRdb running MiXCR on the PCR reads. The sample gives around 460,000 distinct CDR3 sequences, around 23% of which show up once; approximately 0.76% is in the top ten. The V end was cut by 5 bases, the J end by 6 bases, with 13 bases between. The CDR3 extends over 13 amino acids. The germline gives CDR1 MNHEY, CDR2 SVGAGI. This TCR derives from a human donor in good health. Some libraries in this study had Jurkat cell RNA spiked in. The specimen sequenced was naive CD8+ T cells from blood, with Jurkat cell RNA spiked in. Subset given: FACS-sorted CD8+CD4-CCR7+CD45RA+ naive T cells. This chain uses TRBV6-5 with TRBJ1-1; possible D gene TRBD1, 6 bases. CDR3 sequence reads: CASSRTGSAEAFF. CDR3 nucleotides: TGTGCCAGCAGTCGTACAGGGAGCGCTGAAGCTTTCTTT.